The entry below gives a single T cell receptor beta chain sequence along with its context. As yet, its antigen is unknown. The PCR contained 60 Vbeta and 13 Jbeta primers. Here immunoSEQ multiplex PCR was the method, and the copy in TCRdb shows in-frame clones only, minus some. Of fewer than 200,000 clones listed, approximately 81% are singletons. Trimming removed 8 bases at V and 5 bases at J, with 12 bases between. Germline CDR1 reads SNHLY; CDR2 reads FYNNEI. The CDR3 sequence is 12 residues long. This sample was included in a study of cytomegalovirus exposure and HLA in healthy donors. Study-wide background: When fewer than 500 donors were genotyped, roughly four fifths of them were found to fall in the Caucasian-associated ancestry cluster.

Study outcomes and limitations: Within an earlier analysis, most TCR beta V segments proved productive either about 90% or about 30% of the time. A later analysis found common viral pathogens apparently linked to several of the most significant clusters.

This chain uses TRBV2 with TRBJ1-2, with D perhaps TRBD1 (5 bases). This receptor was obtained from a man aged 18 to 29 in good health and CMV-seronegative. The sequencing input was PBMCs. In DNA, the CDR3 is TGTGCCAGCTACAACCAGGGTTATGGCTACACCTTC. The encoded protein is CASYNQGYGYTF.